This TCR beta chain was identified in a study of cytomegalovirus exposure and HLA in healthy donors. Study findings and constraints: It is likely that the observed cluster of highly shared sequence variants was a sequencing artifact. In presence/absence analyses, roughly uniform sequencing depth across donors was assumed. Per a prior analysis, the majority of TCR beta V segments were productive roughly 87% or roughly 30% of the time.

Primers included in the PCR were 60 Vbeta and 13 Jbeta primers. Libraries were prepared by immunoSEQ multiplex PCR; TCRdb keeps only in-frame clonotypes and omits some of them. This table has 180,000 or so clones, 8.5% to 10% appearing once. This clone was detected a few times. The antigen is undetermined. The CDR3 has 14 amino acids. V was clipped by 4 bases and J by 0 bases, with 10 bases between them. Germline values: CDR1 MNHGY, CDR2 SVAAGI. Material: PBMCs. The sequence derives from a woman younger than 45 in good health and CMV-seropositive. The chain recombines TRBV6-9 with TRBJ2-7, with D possibly TRBD2 on 5 matching bases. The chain's CDR3 is CASSWRRYSYEQYF. The CDR3 bases are TGTGCCAGCAGTTGGAGGCGGTACTCCTACGAGCAGTACTTC.